These 10 T cell receptor beta chains were sequenced from one sample in a study of cytotoxic CD8 clonotypes in ibrutinib-treated CLL. TCRdb's copy holds only in-frame clones and misses some; the assay was immunoSEQ multiplex PCR. The sample holds 200,000 or so clones, 70% seen once. Specimen: PBMCs, collected after 12 months of ibrutinib treatment. These receptors originate from a human donor with chronic lymphocytic leukemia.

The chain has TRBV28 and TRBJ2-7, with D tentatively TRBD1 or TRBD2 (6 bases each). V gave up 6 bases and J gave up 9 bases, with 24 bases separating them. CDR3 length: 15 residues. Germline CDR1 reads MDHEN; CDR2 reads SYDVKM. CDR3 sequence reads: CASSPGGQGFYRQYF. The CDR3 region has the DNA TGTGCCAGCAGCCCCGGGGGTCAGGGGTTCTACCGGCAGTACTTC. The complete variable domain, with remaining parts taken from reference TRBV28 and TRBJ2-7, reads DVKVTQSSRYLVKRTGEKVFLECVQDMDHENMFWYRQDPGLGLRLIYFSYDVKMKEKGDIPEGYSVSREKKERFSLILESASTNQTSMYLCASSPGGQGFYRQYFGPGTRLTVT.

The chain links TRBV7-6 to TRBJ1-6; D not certain. From germline, CDR1 is SGHVS and CDR2 FNYEAQ. V dropped 0 bases and J dropped 10 bases, with 4 bases sitting between them. The CDR3 covers 12 residues. CDR3 bases: TGTGCCAGCAGCTTAGCTGGGTCACCCCTCCACTTT. Protein sequence: CASSLAGSPLHF.

The V gene is TRBV5-1, the J gene TRBJ2-3; TRBD2 matches 9 bases. J gave up 5 bases and V 4 bases, and 5 bases lay outside the gene matches. Germline values: CDR1 SGHRS, CDR2 YFSETQ. The CDR3 sequence is 14 residues long. The CDR3 loop reads CASSGAAGGDTQYF. Here the CDR3 DNA reads TGCGCCAGCAGCGGGGCAGCGGGAGGAGATACGCAGTATTTT. The full variable domain, its missing parts supplied by reference TRBV5-1 and TRBJ2-3, is KAGVTQTPRYLIKTRGQQVTLSCSPISGHRSVSWYQQTPGQGLQFLFEYFSETQRNKGNFPGRFSGRQFSNSRSEMNVSTLELGDSALYLCASSGAAGGDTQYFGPGTRLTVL.

This clone occurred a few times. This rearrangement joins TRBV2 to TRBJ1-6; the D is unclear. Trimming left V 7 bases short and J 4 bases short, with 20 bases between. The CDR3 runs 17 residues. Germline V gives CDR1 SNHLY, CDR2 FYNNEI. CDR3 protein: CASTPEKGVLYNSPLHF. The CDR3 bases are TGTGCCAGCACTCCGGAGAAGGGTGTTTTGTATAATTCACCCCTCCACTTT.

The gene calls are TRBV7-9 and TRBJ2-7, with 7 bases fitting TRBD2. J lost 4 bases, V lost 5 bases, and 5 bases had no gene match. This CDR3 is built from 13 residues. CDR1 is SEHNR, CDR2 FQNEAQ, per germline (reference sequence). As DNA, the CDR3 is TGTGCCAGCAGCGGAGGGACTACTTACGAGCAGTACTTC. This translates into CASSGGTTYEQYF.

The CDR3 coding sequence is TGCAGCGTTGAAGAGGGGTTCACAGATACGCAGTATTTT. It is translated as CSVEEGFTDTQYF. The V call is TRBV29-1, the J call TRBJ2-3; unclear D gene. This CDR3 comprises 13 residues. Germline V gene lookup returns CDR1 SQVTM and CDR2 ANQGSEA. V was trimmed by 0 bases and J by 2 bases, leaving 6 bases between them.

The CDR3 coding sequence is TGTGCCAGCAGAGAGGGGCAGGGTAACTATGGCTACACCTTC. Residues: CASREGQGNYGYTF. The chain is built from TRBV6-1 and TRBJ1-2; D might be TRBD1 (5 bases). The V and J ends lost 6 bases and 1 base respectively, with 12 bases between them. Germline CDR1 is MNHNS and CDR2 is SASEGT. This CDR3 region has 14 residues.

The chain carries TRBV5-1 and TRBJ2-4; D may be TRBD1 or TRBD2 (5 bases each). V dropped 4 bases and J dropped 2 bases, with 13 bases sitting between them. The germline gives CDR1 SGHRS, CDR2 YFSETQ. This CDR3 has 15 residues. The CDR3 DNA reads as TGCGCCAGCAGCCTGAGAGGGGATACCAAAAACATTCAGTACTTC. Its protein product is CASSLRGDTKNIQYF.

This sequence joins TRBV9 and TRBJ2-7; 8 nucleotides align to TRBD1. Germline lookup yields CDR1 SGDLS and CDR2 YYNGEE. V was clipped by 0 bases and J by 1 base; unmatched bases: 3. The length of the CDR3 is 15 residues. This chain's CDR3 is CASSVGQGHSYEQYF. The DNA of the CDR3 is TGTGCCAGCAGCGTAGGACAGGGGCATTCCTACGAGCAGTACTTC.

The J gene is TRBJ1-3, the V gene TRBV7-3; weak D call: TRBD1 (5 bases). CDR3 length equals 16 residues. The V gene lost 5 bases and the J gene lost 2 bases, with 16 bases spanning the gap. Germline V CDR1 and CDR2: SGHTA, FQGTGA. The CDR3 protein is CASSPGRPSPGNTIYF. The CDR3 nucleotides are TGTGCCAGCAGCCCAGGGAGGCCGAGCCCTGGAAACACCATATATTTT.